The 21 T cell receptor beta chains below were found in one sample sequenced in a study of blood T cells in healthy people across ages. Next came a second PCR, run for about 7 to 12 cycles, which used a sample-barcoded 5' primer along with a J-beta primer mix. TCRdb reprocessed the 5' RACE reads with MiXCR, giving one entry per CDR3 protein. The sample has just under 750,000 distinct CDR3 sequences, 20% to 25% seen once. The sequenced sample was blood. These receptor sequences come from a man between 65 and 85 years old in good health.

This chain joins TRBV18 and TRBJ2-1; D gene uncertain. The V and J ends lost 2 bases and 7 bases respectively, with 12 bases between them. CDR1 and CDR2 from the germline V gene are KGHSH and LQKENI. This CDR3 has 14 residues. CDR3 in DNA: TGTGCCAGCTCACCAAGTAGACTGGAGAATGAGCAGTTCTTC. This sequence encodes CASSPSRLENEQFF.

The chain joins TRBV20-1 to TRBJ1-4, with 7 bases aligning to TRBD1. The CDR3 is 14 amino acids. J gave up 8 bases and V 5 bases, and 11 bases lay outside the gene matches. The germline V gene encodes CDR1 DFQATT and CDR2 SNEGSKA (reference sequence). CDR3 nucleotides: TGCAGTGCTGGGAGAGGGGGCATCGGGGAAAAACTGTTTTTT. This codes for CSAGRGGIGEKLFF.

The genes are TRBV5-1 and TRBJ2-1, with 10 bases fitting TRBD2. Germline loops: CDR1 SGHRS, CDR2 YFSETQ. Trimming took 4 bases from V and 8 from J; bases not matched to a gene: 6. The CDR3 consists of 14 residues. In DNA, the CDR3 is TGCGCCAGCAGCCCGGGACTAGCGAACGATGAGCAGTTCTTC. Translation gives CASSPGLANDEQFF.

The table lists this clonotype with a few counts. The CDR3 loop reads CASSLVQNGETQYF. As DNA, the CDR3 is TGTGCCAGCAGCTTAGTACAGAACGGAGAGACCCAGTACTTC. The chain employs TRBV7-2 and TRBJ2-5; D uncertain. Trimming cost V 1 base and J 4 bases, with 10 bases left between them. There are 14 residues in the CDR3. CDR1 and CDR2 (germline): SGHTA, FQGNSA.

J is TRBJ1-2 and V is TRBV7-2; possible D gene TRBD1, 5 bases. V lost 5 bases and J 1 base, leaving 23 bases between the germline ends. This CDR3 is 18 amino acids long. Germline V gene lookup returns CDR1 SGHTA and CDR2 FQGNSA. The CDR3 loop reads CASSLRGRGALINYGYTF. The DNA of the CDR3 is TGTGCCAGCAGCCTCCGTGGCAGAGGGGCCCTAATTAACTATGGCTACACCTTC.

This clonotype was seen a few times. V and J are TRBV6-2 or TRBV6-3 and TRBJ1-1; no clear D gene. Trimming removed 2 bases at V and 2 bases at J, with 9 bases between. CDR3 length: 14 residues. The germline gives CDR1 MNHEY, CDR2 SVGEGT. CDR3 bases: TGTGCCAGCAGTTACACGTCCCTAAACACTGAAGCTTTCTTT. This sequence encodes CASSYTSLNTEAFF.

This clonotype has more than one count but fewer than ten. The V gene is TRBV20-1, the J gene TRBJ1-6; D is unresolved. The germline V gene has CDR1 DFQATT and CDR2 SNEGSKA (reference sequence). The ends were cut back, 0 bases at V and 9 bases at J, with 18 bases in the middle. The CDR3 consists of 16 residues. This CDR3 is CSARDLRSVGISPLHF. The CDR3 DNA is TGCAGTGCTAGAGATTTACGAAGTGTGGGTATTTCACCCCTCCACTTT.

J is TRBJ2-3 and V is TRBV4-3, with a tentative D call TRBD2 (5 bases). Germline CDR1 is LGHNA and CDR2 is YSLEER. This CDR3 is built from 15 residues. Between the trimmed V and J ends, which lost 0 bases and 7 bases, there was a span of 14 bases. CDR3 nucleotide sequence: TGCGCCAGCAGCCAAGAATTCGGACTCCTAAATACGCAGTATTTT. Amino acids: CASSQEFGLLNTQYF.

A few counts support this clonotype. The chain carries TRBV20-1 and TRBJ1-5; 8 bases map to TRBD1. Germline V gene lookup returns CDR1 DFQATT and CDR2 SNEGSKA (reference sequence). Trimming removed 6 bases from V and 6 bases from J; junction bases left unmatched: 7. This CDR3 has 13 amino acids. DNA for the CDR3: TGCAGTGCACGGACAGGGATGGGTCAGCCCCAGCATTTT. Translating gives CSARTGMGQPQHF.

V gene TRBV27 combines with J gene TRBJ2-7; D call uncertain. Trimming pared 10 bases from V and 2 bases from J, leaving 12 bases between. The germline CDR1 and CDR2 sequences are MNHEY and SMNVEV (reference sequence). The CDR3 runs 12 residues. DNA for the CDR3: TGTGCCAACTCCTTCCCCACCTACGAGCAGTACGTC. Protein sequence: CANSFPTYEQYV.

This clonotype was picked up a small number of times. J is TRBJ1-1 and V is TRBV6-1, with D unresolved. Trimming cost V 6 bases and J 4 bases, with 15 bases left between them. Germline loops: CDR1 MNHNS, CDR2 SASEGT. There are 14 residues in the CDR3. CDR3 bases: TGTGCCAGCAGCCTCGCGGGGTGGGGCACTGAAGCTTTCTTT. This translates into CASSLAGWGTEAFF.

As concerns this clonotype: This clone may be a read error of a much larger clone one base away. V and J are TRBV7-2 and TRBJ2-5; D is uncertain. The end of the DNA fits TRBJ2-1 better, so the J call may be wrong. This CDR3 is 13 amino acids long. Per germline, CDR1 SGHTA and CDR2 FQGNSA. CDR3 DNA sequence: TGTGCCAGCAGCTTAGTTAGGAACAATGAGCAGTTCTTC. As protein: CASSLVRNNEQFF.

The chain carries TRBV6-1 and TRBJ2-5; D is unresolved. The CDR3 totals 15 residues. V was cut by 3 bases and J by 0 bases, with 11 bases left in between. Germline V lookup: CDR1 MNHNS, CDR2 SASEGT. CDR3 amino acids: CASSEQMGYQETQYF. As DNA, the CDR3 is TGTGCCAGCAGTGAGCAAATGGGGTACCAAGAGACCCAGTACTTC.

V gene TRBV11-2 combines with J gene TRBJ2-1; D could derive from TRBD1 or TRBD2 (6 bases each). CDR1 is SGHAT, CDR2 FQNNGV, per germline. This CDR3 has 14 residues. V shed 3 bases and J shed 7 bases, with 13 bases lying between them. The CDR3 nucleotides are TGTGCCAGCAGCTTCTGGGGGGCGCAAAATGAGCAGTTCTTC. It is translated as CASSFWGAQNEQFF.

The rearrangement links TRBV10-1 to TRBJ2-1; 9 nucleotides line up with TRBD1. Germline loops: CDR1 WNHNN, CDR2 SYGVQD (reference sequence). The V segment lost 4 bases and the J segment 4 bases; nucleotides outside the gene matches: 5. This CDR3 region has 15 residues. The CDR3 loop is CASSGGTGRYNEQFF. The CDR3 coding sequence is TGCGCCAGCAGTGGGGGGACAGGGAGATACAATGAGCAGTTCTTC.

The chain links TRBV7-8 to TRBJ1-4, with a possible D match to TRBD1 (5 bases). Germline loops: CDR1 SGHVS, CDR2 FQNEAQ. The CDR3 is made up of 18 amino acids. The V and J ends lost 3 bases and 6 bases respectively, with 23 bases between them. The CDR3 DNA sequence: TGTGCCAGCAGCTTCAACCGCGGGGCCCAACGACGGGATGAAAAACTGTTTTTT. It translates to CASSFNRGAQRRDEKLFF.

The chain couples TRBV19 to TRBJ2-3; 10 nucleotides align to TRBD2. Germline-derived CDR1 and CDR2 are LNHDA and SQIVND (reference sequence). The V gene end was trimmed by 8 bases and the J gene end by 1 base; junction bases not matched to a gene: 6. The CDR3 contains 15 residues. The CDR3 is CASSTSGFGTDTQYF. The DNA of the CDR3 is TGTGCCAGTTCGACTAGCGGGTTTGGCACAGATACGCAGTATTTT.

This clonotype showed up just a few times. The rearrangement uses TRBV9 and TRBJ1-2; D possibly corresponds to TRBD1 (6 bases). Trimming left V 0 bases short and J 3 bases short, with 12 bases between. CDR3 size: 15 residues. CDR1 and CDR2 (germline): SGDLS, YYNGEE. The CDR3 protein is CASSVASDSHYGYTF. The CDR3, as DNA: TGTGCCAGCAGCGTAGCTTCGGACAGCCACTATGGCTACACCTTC.

The rearrangement links TRBV20-1 to TRBJ1-4, with TRBD1 matching over 9 bases. Germline CDR1 DFQATT, CDR2 SNEGSKA (reference sequence). This CDR3 is built from 14 residues. Trimming cost V 3 bases and J 12 bases; bases outside gene matches: 11. For the CDR3, the DNA is TGCAGTGCTAGGACGCGGACAGGGGCCCAAGAACTGTTTTTT. Translated: CSARTRTGAQELFF.

The chain's CDR3 is CASRLGSDYGYTF. DNA of the CDR3: TGCGCCAGCAGGCTTGGGTCTGACTATGGCTACACCTTC. The chain couples TRBV5-1 to TRBJ1-2; D is unresolved. V gave up 5 bases and J gave up 3 bases, with 11 bases separating them. The CDR3 runs 13 residues. CDR1 is SGHRS and CDR2 is YFSETQ in the germline V gene.

The chain combines TRBV20-1 with TRBJ2-5, with D uncertain. The CDR3 runs 15 residues. Trimming removed 0 bases at V and 2 bases at J, with 13 bases between. The V gene's germline CDR1 is DFQATT and CDR2 SNEGSKA (reference sequence). CDR3 protein: CSARDPSGKQETQYF. Written as DNA, the CDR3 is TGCAGTGCTAGAGATCCGTCGGGTAAACAAGAGACCCAGTACTTC.